These 28 T cell receptor beta chains share one sample of origin, sequenced in a study of lymphopenia after photon versus proton radiotherapy. Sequenced by immunoSEQ multiplex PCR; TCRdb stores in-frame clones only, minus some. The top ten clones hold less than 9.5% of a sample with 22,000 or so clones, 80% to 95% of them seen once. Material: peripheral blood, obtained from a patient treated with proton-based radiotherapy. The origin of the receptors is a woman between 65 and 79 years old with pancreatic cancer. Some clones in this sample may be carry-over from other donors' samples.

The chain combines TRBV28 with TRBJ2-7, with TRBD1 matching over 8 bases. The germline CDR1 and CDR2 sequences are MDHEN and SYDVKM. The V segment lost 7 bases and the J segment 2 bases; nucleotides outside the gene matches: 4. This CDR3 comprises 13 residues. The CDR3 loop is CASKVQGAYEQYF. The CDR3, as DNA: TGTGCCAGCAAAGTACAGGGGGCCTACGAGCAGTACTTC.

This clone was counted only a few times. The gene calls are TRBV7-2 and TRBJ2-1; the D gene is possibly TRBD1 (6 bases). This CDR3 comprises 12 residues. The V and J ends lost 3 bases and 8 bases respectively, with 8 bases between them. CDR1 is SGHTA and CDR2 is FQGNSA in the germline V gene. The CDR3 here is CASSLKGDEQFF. The CDR3 DNA reads TGTGCCAGCAGCTTGAAGGGGGATGAGCAGTTCTTC. Complete variable domain (other parts from reference TRBV7-2 and TRBJ2-1): GAGVSQSPSNKVTEKGKDVELRCDPISGHTALYWYRQSLGQGLEFLIYFQGNSAPDKSGLPSDRFSAERTGGSVSTLTIQRTQQEDSAVYLCASSLKGDEQFFGPGTRLTVL.

The chain is built from TRBV6-5 and TRBJ1-1, with D hard to call. With 0 bases removed from V and 7 bases from J, the gap between germline ends came to 6 bases. Looked up from germline, CDR1 is MNHEY and CDR2 is SVGAGI. This CDR3 contains 12 residues. CDR3 protein: CASSYSKHEAFF. The CDR3 coding sequence is TGTGCCAGCAGTTACTCGAAACATGAAGCTTTCTTT.

The chain is built from TRBV7-8 and TRBJ2-7, with 7 bases fitting TRBD1. The CDR3 totals 15 residues. Unmatched junction bases numbered 5, after V lost 1 base and J lost 2 bases. Germline V lookup: CDR1 SGHVS, CDR2 FQNEAQ. CDR3: CASSLEGAPAYEQYF. DNA for the CDR3: TGTGCCAGCAGCTTAGAGGGGGCTCCAGCCTACGAGCAGTACTTC.

The V call is TRBV11-2, the J call TRBJ2-3, with 10 bases matching TRBD1. CDR1 and CDR2 from the germline V gene are SGHAT and FQNNGV. The J segment lost 4 bases and the V segment lost 5 bases, leaving 12 bases of the junction unmatched. This CDR3 spans 17 amino acids. The CDR3 coding sequence is TGTGCCAGCAGCCCCTCCCTTGACAGGGGGCGCGCAGATACGCAGTATTTT. Protein product: CASSPSLDRGRADTQYF.

The gene calls are TRBV10-3 and TRBJ2-3; D ambiguous. The ends were cut back, 7 bases at V and 1 base at J, with 12 bases in the middle. CDR3 length: 14 amino acids. Germline-derived CDR1 and CDR2 are ENHRY and SYGVKD. The CDR3 DNA reads TGTGCCATCATTATGATACGGGGCACAGATACGCAGTATTTT. It specifies CAIIMIRGTDTQYF.

This clone is a singleton in its sample. The J gene is TRBJ2-3, the V gene TRBV6-5; 7 bases align to TRBD2. Germline trimming cut 6 bases from V and 3 bases from J; bases unmatched to any gene: 3. The CDR3 has 13 amino acids. The germline V gene has CDR1 MNHEY and CDR2 SVGAGI. CDR3 sequence reads: CASSDGGTDTQYF. CDR3 sequence (DNA): TGTGCCAGCAGCGACGGGGGGACAGATACGCAGTATTTT.

This rearrangement joins TRBV7-9 to TRBJ1-4, with a weak D call TRBD1 (5 bases). The CDR3 consists of 14 residues. Germline V gives CDR1 SEHNR, CDR2 FQNEAQ (reference sequence). V lost 2 bases, J lost 1 base, and 5 bases lay in between. CDR3 in DNA: TGTGCCAGCAGCTTACAGGGAACTAATGAAAAACTGTTTTTT. This encodes CASSLQGTNEKLFF.

This rearrangement joins TRBV19 to TRBJ1-1; possible D gene TRBD1, 5 bases. Trimming removed 1 base from V and 4 bases from J, with 13 bases in between. In germline, CDR1 is LNHDA, CDR2 SQIVND (reference sequence). CDR3 length: 15 residues. The CDR3 DNA reads TGTGCCAGTAGTATAGTAGGGGCTCTGGGCACTGAAGCTTTCTTT. It encodes CASSIVGALGTEAFF.

The chain has TRBV4-3 and TRBJ2-1; 12 bases line up with TRBD2. The ends lost 0 bases at V and 0 bases at J; junction bases unmatched: 9. The CDR3 runs to 20 residues. Looked up from germline, CDR1 is LGHNA and CDR2 is YSLEER. CDR3 bases: TGCGCCAGCAGCCAAGAAGTCCGGACTAGCGGGGTGAGCTCCTACAATGAGCAGTTCTTC. Its translation: CASSQEVRTSGVSSYNEQFF.

There are a few counts of this clone. The J gene is TRBJ1-6, the V gene TRBV27; D unresolved. The V end lost 4 bases, the J end lost 10 bases, and 11 bases lay between the germline ends. The CDR3 spans 13 residues. The germline V gene has CDR1 MNHEY and CDR2 SMNVEV (reference sequence). This chain's CDR3 is CASSSDGVSPLHF. The CDR3 DNA follows: TGTGCCAGCAGTTCCGATGGGGTCTCACCCCTCCACTTT.

This clone has a single count. The chain uses TRBV5-1 and TRBJ2-5, with D perhaps assigned TRBD1 or TRBD2 (5 bases each). This CDR3 is built from 13 residues. Looked up from germline, CDR1 is SGHRS and CDR2 is YFSETQ. V was clipped by 2 bases and J by 5 bases, with 10 bases between them. The chain's CDR3 is CASSFQGTETQYF. The DNA for the CDR3 is TGCGCCAGCAGCTTCCAAGGGACCGAGACCCAGTACTTC.

The CDR3 protein is CASSSPSGLAGESKWQYF. For the CDR3, the DNA is TGTGCCAGCAGTTCCCCCTCGGGACTAGCGGGAGAAAGTAAATGGCAGTACTTC. The gene calls are TRBV28 and TRBJ2-5; 14 positions match TRBD2. CDR1 MDHEN and CDR2 SYDVKM come from the germline V gene. J was trimmed by 11 bases and V by 4 bases; bases with no gene match: 18. This CDR3 comprises 18 residues.

V and J are TRBV6-5 and TRBJ2-1; 10 positions match TRBD2. Germline CDR1 MNHEY, CDR2 SVGAGI. V was clipped by 6 bases and J by 7 bases; unmatched bases: 9. There are 15 residues in the CDR3. This CDR3 is CASSRKREGRNEQFF. CDR3 in DNA: TGTGCCAGCAGCCGCAAGCGGGAGGGCCGAAATGAGCAGTTCTTC.

The CDR3 loop is CASSLVEGRTEAFF. The CDR3 DNA reads as TGCGCCAGCAGCTTAGTGGAGGGGAGGACTGAAGCTTTCTTT. V is TRBV5-1 and J is TRBJ1-1; the D gene is possibly TRBD1 (5 bases). CDR1 is SGHRS, CDR2 YFSETQ, per germline. V lost 2 bases, J lost 5 bases, and 13 bases lay in between. This CDR3 spans 14 amino acids.

The chain is built from TRBV27 and TRBJ1-5; 7 bases match TRBD1. J lost 4 bases, V lost 3 bases, and 3 bases had no gene match. CDR3 length: 14 residues. Germline assignment: CDR1 MNHEY and CDR2 SMNVEV (reference sequence). The DNA of the CDR3 is TGTGCCAGCAGTTTCCGGGACAGAAATCAGCCCCAGCATTTT. Amino acids: CASSFRDRNQPQHF.

The rearrangement joins TRBV6-5 to TRBJ2-7, with 11 positions matching TRBD2. Germline CDR1 reads MNHEY; CDR2 reads SVGAGI. The CDR3 is 15 amino acids. V lost 2 bases to trimming and J lost 3 bases; unmatched junction nucleotides: 3. DNA of the CDR3: TGTGCCAGCAGTTACAAGGGACTAGCGGTCTACGAGCAGTACTTC. Amino acids: CASSYKGLAVYEQYF.

This clone came up once. The chain has TRBV6-5 and TRBJ2-3; D unresolved. Germline lookup yields CDR1 MNHEY and CDR2 SVGAGI. V was clipped by 4 bases and J by 6 bases, with 11 bases between them. The CDR3 spans 13 residues. The CDR3 bases are TGTGCCAGCAGTTTAACGCTGGGGGATACGCAGTATTTT. Amino acids: CASSLTLGDTQYF.

The chain uses TRBV25-1 and TRBJ2-1, with 8 bases that match TRBD2. This CDR3 contains 15 residues. Germline V gene lookup returns CDR1 MGHDK and CDR2 SYGVNS. J gave up 9 bases and V 6 bases, and 13 bases lay outside the gene matches. CDR3 bases: TGTGCCAGCAGCGAACCGGGACGGGGGGGTCGTGAGCAGTTCTTC. Residues: CASSEPGRGGREQFF.

J is TRBJ1-1 and V is TRBV10-2; possibly TRBD1 for D (6 bases). Germline CDR1 and CDR2: WSHSY and SAAADI. This CDR3 comprises 13 residues. V dropped 6 bases and J dropped 7 bases, with 15 bases sitting between them. As DNA, the CDR3 is TGCGCCAGCAGGGAGGACAGCCGGGTTGAAGCTTTCTTT. Encoded protein: CASREDSRVEAFF.

This sequence joins TRBV7-9 and TRBJ2-2, with D tentatively TRBD1 (5 bases). Per the germline V gene, CDR1 is SEHNR and CDR2 is FQNEAQ (reference sequence). V lost 5 bases and J lost 1, with 8 bases in between. This CDR3 region has 14 residues. CDR3 bases: TGTGCCAGCAGCCGACAGAGGAACACCGGGGAGCTGTTTTTT. Protein product: CASSRQRNTGELFF.

This chain links TRBV4-2 with TRBJ1-6, with D possibly being TRBD1 (5 bases). Germline CDR1 and CDR2: LGHNA and YNFKEQ. The CDR3 is 15 residues long. Trimming removed 5 bases from V and 10 bases from J, with 18 bases in between. The CDR3 DNA follows: TGTGCCAGCAGCTTTCAGGGTAGAACACGGTCACCCCTCCACTTT. Its protein product is CASSFQGRTRSPLHF.

This rearrangement joins TRBV5-1 to TRBJ2-2, with 9 positions matching TRBD2. The CDR3 consists of 17 residues. V was pared by 0 bases and J by 6 bases, with 9 bases of the junction left unmatched. Germline assignment: CDR1 SGHRS and CDR2 YFSETQ. CDR3 loop: CASSLVAGGISAGELFF. The DNA of the CDR3 is TGCGCCAGCAGCTTGGTGGCGGGAGGGATCAGTGCCGGGGAGCTGTTTTTT.

The chain employs TRBV4-1 and TRBJ2-1; tentatively, D is TRBD1 (5 bases). The ends were cut back, 2 bases at V and 5 bases at J, with 13 bases in the middle. The germline V gene encodes CDR1 MGHRA and CDR2 YSYEKL. This CDR3 is built from 15 residues. This chain's CDR3 is CASSQSTTGNNEQFF. DNA for the CDR3: TGCGCCAGCAGCCAAAGCACAACAGGTAACAATGAGCAGTTCTTC.

The V gene is TRBV7-6, the J gene TRBJ1-1, with D possibly being TRBD1 (5 bases). CDR3 size: 14 residues. CDR1 and CDR2 from the germline V gene are SGHVS and FNYEAQ. Trimming cost V 1 base and J 7 bases, with 13 bases left between them. CDR3 sequence (DNA): TGTGCCAGCAGCTTAGTTCGTATGACAGATGAAGCTTTCTTT. Its translation is CASSLVRMTDEAFF. Full variable domain (missing parts from reference TRBV7-6 and TRBJ1-1): GAGVSQSPRYKVTKRGQDVALRCDPISGHVSLYWYRQALGQGPEFLTYFNYEAQQDKSGLPNDRFSAERPEGSISTLTIQRTEQRDSAMYRCASSLVRMTDEAFFGQGTRLTVV.

This clone has just one count. This chain joins TRBV28 and TRBJ1-2; 9 nucleotides agree with TRBD1. This CDR3 is 15 amino acids long. V lost 3 bases and J lost 8; bases outside the gene matches: 10. CDR1 and CDR2 (germline): MDHEN, SYDVKM. CDR3 loop: CASSLGQGWDRGYTF. In DNA, the CDR3 is TGTGCCAGCAGTTTGGGACAGGGCTGGGATCGGGGCTACACCTTC.

The chain joins TRBV5-1 to TRBJ2-7, with 11 bases fitting TRBD1. V shed 4 bases, J shed 0 bases, and the junction held 3 bases outside the gene matches. Germline V gives CDR1 SGHRS, CDR2 YFSETQ. The CDR3 contains 15 residues. CDR3 sequence: CASSPDRGLSYEQYF. The CDR3 DNA sequence: TGCGCCAGCAGCCCGGACAGGGGGCTCTCCTACGAGCAGTACTTC.

This clone was seen a single time. CDR3 DNA sequence: TGCGCCAGCAGCTTGACCCAATACGAGCAGTACTTC. Its translation: CASSLTQYEQYF. The V and J genes are TRBV5-1 and TRBJ2-7; D call uncertain. V was cut by 1 base and J by 4 bases, with 6 bases left in between. The CDR3 consists of 12 residues. In germline, CDR1 is SGHRS, CDR2 YFSETQ. The full variable domain, in which reference TRBV5-1 and TRBJ2-7 provide the parts outside the CDR3, is KAGVTQTPRYLIKTRGQQVTLSCSPISGHRSVSWYQQTPGQGLQFLFEYFSETQRNKGNFPGRFSGRQFSNSRSEMNVSTLELGDSALYLCASSLTQYEQYFGPGTRLTVT.